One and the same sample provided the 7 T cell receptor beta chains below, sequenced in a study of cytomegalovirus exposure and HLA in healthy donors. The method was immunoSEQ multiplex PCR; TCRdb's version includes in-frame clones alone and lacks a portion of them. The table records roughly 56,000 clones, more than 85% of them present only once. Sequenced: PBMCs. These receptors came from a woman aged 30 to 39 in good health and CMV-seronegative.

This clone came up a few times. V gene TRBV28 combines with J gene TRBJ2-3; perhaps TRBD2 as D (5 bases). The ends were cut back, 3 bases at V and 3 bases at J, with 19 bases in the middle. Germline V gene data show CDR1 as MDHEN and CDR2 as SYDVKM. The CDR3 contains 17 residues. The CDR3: CASSFHGSGVGTDTQYF. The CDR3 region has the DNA TGTGCCAGCAGTTTCCATGGGAGTGGAGTAGGTACAGATACGCAGTATTTT.

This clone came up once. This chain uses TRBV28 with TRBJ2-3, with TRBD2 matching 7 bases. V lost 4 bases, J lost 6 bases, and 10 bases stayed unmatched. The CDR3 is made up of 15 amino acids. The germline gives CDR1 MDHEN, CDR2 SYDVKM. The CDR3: CASSSPGREGDTQYF. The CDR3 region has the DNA TGTGCCAGCAGTTCTCCGGGGAGGGAGGGTGATACGCAGTATTTT.

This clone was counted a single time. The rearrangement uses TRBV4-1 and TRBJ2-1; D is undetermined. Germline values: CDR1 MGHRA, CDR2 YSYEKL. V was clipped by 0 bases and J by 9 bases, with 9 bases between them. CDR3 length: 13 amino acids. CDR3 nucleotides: TGCGCCAGCAGCCAAGATCAGATACGTGAGCAGTTCTTC. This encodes CASSQDQIREQFF.

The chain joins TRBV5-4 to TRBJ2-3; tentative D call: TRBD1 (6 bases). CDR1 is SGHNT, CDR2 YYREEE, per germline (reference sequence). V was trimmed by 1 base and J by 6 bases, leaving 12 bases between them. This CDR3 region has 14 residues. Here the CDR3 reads CASSLLQGMDTQYF. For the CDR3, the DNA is TGTGCCAGCAGCTTGCTACAGGGAATGGATACGCAGTATTTT. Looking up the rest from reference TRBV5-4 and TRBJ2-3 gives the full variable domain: ETGVTQSPTHLIKTRGQQVTLRCSSQSGHNTVSWYQQALGQGPQFIFQYYREEENGRGNFPPRFSGLQFPNYSSELNVNALELDDSALYLCASSLLQGMDTQYFGPGTRLTVL.

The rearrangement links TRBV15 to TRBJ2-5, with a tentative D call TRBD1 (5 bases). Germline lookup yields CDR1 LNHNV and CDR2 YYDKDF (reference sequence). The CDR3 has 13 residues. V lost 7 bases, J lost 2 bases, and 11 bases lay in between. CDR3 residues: CATTFQGQETQYF. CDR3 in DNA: TGTGCCACCACATTTCAGGGACAAGAGACCCAGTACTTC.

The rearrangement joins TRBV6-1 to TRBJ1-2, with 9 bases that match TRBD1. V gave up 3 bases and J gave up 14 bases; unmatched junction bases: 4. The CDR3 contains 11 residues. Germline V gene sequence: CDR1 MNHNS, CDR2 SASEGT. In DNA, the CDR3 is TGTGCCAGCAGTGACCGGGACAGGGAAACCTTC. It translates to CASSDRDRETF.

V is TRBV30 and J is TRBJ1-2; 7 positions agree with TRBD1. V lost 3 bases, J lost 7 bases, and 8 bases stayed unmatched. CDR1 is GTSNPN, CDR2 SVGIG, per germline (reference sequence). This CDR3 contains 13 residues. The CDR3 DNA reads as TGTGCCTGGAGCCTAGGACAGGCGAGTGGCTACACCTTC. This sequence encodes CAWSLGQASGYTF.